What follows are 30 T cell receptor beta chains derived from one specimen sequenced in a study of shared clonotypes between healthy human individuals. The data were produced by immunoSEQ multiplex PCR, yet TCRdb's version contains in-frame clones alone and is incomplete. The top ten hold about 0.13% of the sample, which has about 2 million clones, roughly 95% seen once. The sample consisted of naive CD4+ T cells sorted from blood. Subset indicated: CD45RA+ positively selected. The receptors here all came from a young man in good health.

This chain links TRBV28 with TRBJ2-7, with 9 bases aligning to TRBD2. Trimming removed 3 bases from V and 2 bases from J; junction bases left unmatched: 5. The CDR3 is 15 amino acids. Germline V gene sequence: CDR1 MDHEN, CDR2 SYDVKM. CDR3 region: CASSLSSSGAYEQYF. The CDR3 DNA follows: TGTGCCAGCAGTTTGTCGTCTAGCGGGGCCTACGAGCAGTACTTC.

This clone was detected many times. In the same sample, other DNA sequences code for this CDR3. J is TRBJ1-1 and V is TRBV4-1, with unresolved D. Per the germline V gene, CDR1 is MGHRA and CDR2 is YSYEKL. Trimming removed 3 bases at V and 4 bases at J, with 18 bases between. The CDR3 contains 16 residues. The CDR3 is CASSQTGIERATEAFF. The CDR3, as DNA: TGCGCCAGCAGCCAGACCGGAATAGAGCGGGCCACTGAAGCTTTCTTT.

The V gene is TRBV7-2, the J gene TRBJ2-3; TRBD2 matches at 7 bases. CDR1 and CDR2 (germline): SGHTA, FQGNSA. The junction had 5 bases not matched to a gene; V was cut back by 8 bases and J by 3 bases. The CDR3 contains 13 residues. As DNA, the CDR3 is TGTGCCAGCGGGAGGGGAGGTACAGATACGCAGTATTTT. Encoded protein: CASGRGGTDTQYF.

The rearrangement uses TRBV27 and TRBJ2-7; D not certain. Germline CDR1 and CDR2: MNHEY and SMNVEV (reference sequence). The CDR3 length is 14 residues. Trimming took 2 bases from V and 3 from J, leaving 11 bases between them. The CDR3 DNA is TGTGCCAGCAGTTTAAATTCTCAACTCTACGAGCAGTACTTC. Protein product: CASSLNSQLYEQYF.

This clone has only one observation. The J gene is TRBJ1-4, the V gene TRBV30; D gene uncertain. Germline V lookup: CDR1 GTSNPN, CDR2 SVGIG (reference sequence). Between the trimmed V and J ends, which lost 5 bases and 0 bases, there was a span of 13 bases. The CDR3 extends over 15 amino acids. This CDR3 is CAWGPNRATNEKLFF. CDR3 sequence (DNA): TGTGCCTGGGGACCAAATAGGGCAACTAATGAAAAACTGTTTTTT.

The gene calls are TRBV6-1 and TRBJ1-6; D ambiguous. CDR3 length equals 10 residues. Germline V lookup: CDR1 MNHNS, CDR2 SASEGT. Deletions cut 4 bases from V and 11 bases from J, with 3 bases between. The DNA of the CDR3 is TGTGCCAGCAGTGGACCACCCCTCCACTTT. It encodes CASSGPPLHF.

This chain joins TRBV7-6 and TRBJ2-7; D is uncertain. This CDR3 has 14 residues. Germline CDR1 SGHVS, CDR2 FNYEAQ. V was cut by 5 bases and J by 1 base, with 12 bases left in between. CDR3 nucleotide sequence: TGTGCCAGCAGCCAGCAAGGCCCGTCCTACGAGCAGTACTTC. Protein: CASSQQGPSYEQYF. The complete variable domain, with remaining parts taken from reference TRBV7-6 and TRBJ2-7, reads GAGVSQSPRYKVTKRGQDVALRCDPISGHVSLYWYRQALGQGPEFLTYFNYEAQQDKSGLPNDRFSAERPEGSISTLTIQRTEQRDSAMYRCASSQQGPSYEQYFGPGTRLTVT.

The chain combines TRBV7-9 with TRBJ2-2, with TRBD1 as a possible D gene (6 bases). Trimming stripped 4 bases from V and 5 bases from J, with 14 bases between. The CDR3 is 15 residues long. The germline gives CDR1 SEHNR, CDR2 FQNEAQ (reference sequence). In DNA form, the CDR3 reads TGTGCCAGCAGCTCAGGGGCCCCCGTGACCGGGGAGCTGTTTTTT. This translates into CASSSGAPVTGELFF.

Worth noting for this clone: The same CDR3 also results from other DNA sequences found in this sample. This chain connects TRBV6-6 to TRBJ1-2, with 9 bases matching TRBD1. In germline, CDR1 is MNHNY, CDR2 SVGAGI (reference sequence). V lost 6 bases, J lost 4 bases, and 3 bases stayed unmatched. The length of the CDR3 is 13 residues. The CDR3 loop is CASSSGQGYGYTF. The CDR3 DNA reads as TGTGCCAGCAGCTCGGGACAGGGCTATGGCTACACCTTC.

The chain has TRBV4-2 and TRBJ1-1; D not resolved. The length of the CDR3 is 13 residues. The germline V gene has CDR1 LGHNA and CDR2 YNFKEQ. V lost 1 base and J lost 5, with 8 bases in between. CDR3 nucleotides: TGTGCCAGCAGCCAAGTGATGGGGACTGAAGCTTTCTTT. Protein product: CASSQVMGTEAFF.

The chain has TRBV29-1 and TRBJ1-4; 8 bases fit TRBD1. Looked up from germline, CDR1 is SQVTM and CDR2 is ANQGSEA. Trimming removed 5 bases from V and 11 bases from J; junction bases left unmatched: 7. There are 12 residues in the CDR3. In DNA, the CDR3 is TGCAGCGTTACGAGGACAGGGTACAAACTGTTTTTT. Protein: CSVTRTGYKLFF.

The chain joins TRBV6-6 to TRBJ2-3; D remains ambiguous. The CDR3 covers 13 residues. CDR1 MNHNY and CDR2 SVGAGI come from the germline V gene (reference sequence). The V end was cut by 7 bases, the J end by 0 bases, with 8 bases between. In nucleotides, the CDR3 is TGTGCCAGCAACCTTAGAAGCACAGATACGCAGTATTTT. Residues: CASNLRSTDTQYF.

DNA of the CDR3: TGTGCCAGCAGCCTCAATCGTGCTCAAGAGACCCAGTACTTC. Translated, it gives CASSLNRAQETQYF. The gene calls are TRBV7-2 and TRBJ2-5; D is unresolved. The CDR3 length is 14 residues. The V and J ends lost 5 bases and 2 bases respectively, with 12 bases between them. Germline CDR1 and CDR2: SGHTA and FQGNSA.

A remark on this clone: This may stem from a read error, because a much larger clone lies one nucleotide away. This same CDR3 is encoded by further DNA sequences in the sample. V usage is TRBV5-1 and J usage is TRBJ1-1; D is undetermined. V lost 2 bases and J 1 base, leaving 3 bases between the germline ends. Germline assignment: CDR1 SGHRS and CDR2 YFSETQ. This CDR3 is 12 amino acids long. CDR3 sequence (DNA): TGCGCCAGCAGCTTCGCGAACACTGAAGCTTTCTTT. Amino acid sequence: CASSFANTEAFF.

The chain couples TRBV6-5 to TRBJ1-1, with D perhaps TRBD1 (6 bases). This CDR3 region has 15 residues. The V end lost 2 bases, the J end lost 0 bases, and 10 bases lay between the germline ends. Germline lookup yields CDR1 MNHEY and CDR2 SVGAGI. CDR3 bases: TGTGCCAGCAGTTACGCGGACAGTATGAACACTGAAGCTTTCTTT. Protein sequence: CASSYADSMNTEAFF.

This chain's CDR3 is CATSPRNTGELFF. The CDR3 bases are TGTGCCACCTCCCCGAGGAACACCGGGGAGCTGTTTTTT. This chain links TRBV27 with TRBJ2-2; no definite D call. Trimming pared 10 bases from V and 1 base from J, leaving 10 bases between. This CDR3 contains 13 residues. The germline CDR1 and CDR2 sequences are MNHEY and SMNVEV (reference sequence).

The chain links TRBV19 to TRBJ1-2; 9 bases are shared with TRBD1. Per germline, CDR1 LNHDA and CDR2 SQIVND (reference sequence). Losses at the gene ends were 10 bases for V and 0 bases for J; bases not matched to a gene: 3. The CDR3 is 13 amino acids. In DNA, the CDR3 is TGTGCCACCAGGACAGGGGCTAACTATGGCTACACCTTC. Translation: CATRTGANYGYTF.

CDR3 sequence: CASSYSERVEKLFF. The CDR3 nucleotides read TGTGCCAGCAGTTACTCGGAGCGGGTTGAAAAACTGTTTTTT. The chain carries TRBV6-6 and TRBJ1-4; unclear D gene. The CDR3 extends over 14 amino acids. V was shortened by 0 bases and J by 7 bases, with 9 bases between the two germline ends. Looked up from germline, CDR1 is MNHNY and CDR2 is SVGAGI (reference sequence).

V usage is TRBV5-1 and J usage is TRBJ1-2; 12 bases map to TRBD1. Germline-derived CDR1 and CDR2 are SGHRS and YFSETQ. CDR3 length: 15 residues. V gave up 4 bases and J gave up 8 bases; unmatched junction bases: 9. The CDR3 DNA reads TGCGCCAGCAGCCCCGGAGGGACAGGGGGCAAAGGCTACACCTTC. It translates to CASSPGGTGGKGYTF.

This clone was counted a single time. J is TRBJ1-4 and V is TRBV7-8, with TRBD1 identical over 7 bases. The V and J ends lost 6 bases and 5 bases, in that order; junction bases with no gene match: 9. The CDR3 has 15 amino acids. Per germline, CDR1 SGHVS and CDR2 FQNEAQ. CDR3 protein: CASRSRRGTNEKLFF. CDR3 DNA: TGTGCCAGCAGGTCTCGCAGGGGGACGAATGAAAAACTGTTTTTT.

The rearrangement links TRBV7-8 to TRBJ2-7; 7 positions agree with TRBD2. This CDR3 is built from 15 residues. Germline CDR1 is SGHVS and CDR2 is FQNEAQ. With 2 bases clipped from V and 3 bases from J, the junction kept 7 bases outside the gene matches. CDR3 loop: CASSLREGMVYEQYF. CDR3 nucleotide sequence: TGTGCCAGCAGCTTAAGGGAGGGGATGGTCTACGAGCAGTACTTC.

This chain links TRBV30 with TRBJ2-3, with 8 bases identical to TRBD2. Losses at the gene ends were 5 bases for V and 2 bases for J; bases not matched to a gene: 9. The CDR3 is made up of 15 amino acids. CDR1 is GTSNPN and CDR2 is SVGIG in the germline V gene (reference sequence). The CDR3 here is CAWGPGLGITDTQYF. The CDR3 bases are TGTGCCTGGGGCCCGGGACTAGGGATCACAGATACGCAGTATTTT.

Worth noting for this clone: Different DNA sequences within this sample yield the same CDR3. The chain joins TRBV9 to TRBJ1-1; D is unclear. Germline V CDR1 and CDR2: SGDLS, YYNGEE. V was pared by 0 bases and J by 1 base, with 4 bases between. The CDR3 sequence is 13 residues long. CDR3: CASSVGRNTEAFF. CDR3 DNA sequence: TGTGCCAGCAGCGTAGGCAGGAACACTGAAGCTTTCTTT.

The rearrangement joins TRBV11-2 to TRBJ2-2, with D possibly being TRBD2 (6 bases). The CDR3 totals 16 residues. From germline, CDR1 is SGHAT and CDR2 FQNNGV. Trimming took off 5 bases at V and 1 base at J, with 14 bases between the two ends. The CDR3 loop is CASSTRTAGNTGELFF. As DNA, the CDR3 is TGTGCCAGCAGCACCCGCACAGCGGGGAACACCGGGGAGCTGTTTTTT.

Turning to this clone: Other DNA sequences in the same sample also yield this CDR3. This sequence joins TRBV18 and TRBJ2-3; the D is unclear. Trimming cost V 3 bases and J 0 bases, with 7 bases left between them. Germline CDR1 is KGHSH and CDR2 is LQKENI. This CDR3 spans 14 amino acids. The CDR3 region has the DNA TGTGCCAGCTCACCTACAGCCAGCACAGATACGCAGTATTTT. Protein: CASSPTASTDTQYF.

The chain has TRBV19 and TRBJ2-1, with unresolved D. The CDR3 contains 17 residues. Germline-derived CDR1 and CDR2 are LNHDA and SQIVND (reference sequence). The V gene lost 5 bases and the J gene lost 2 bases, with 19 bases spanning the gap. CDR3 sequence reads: CASSLTPNLGPYNEQFF. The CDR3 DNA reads TGTGCCAGTAGTCTCACCCCAAATCTGGGCCCCTACAATGAGCAGTTCTTC. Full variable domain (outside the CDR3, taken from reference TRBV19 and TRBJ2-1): DGGITQSPKYLFRKEGQNVTLSCEQNLNHDAMYWYRQDPGQGLRLIYYSQIVNDFQKGDIAEGYSVSREKKESFPLTVTSAQKNPTAFYLCASSLTPNLGPYNEQFFGPGTRLTVL.

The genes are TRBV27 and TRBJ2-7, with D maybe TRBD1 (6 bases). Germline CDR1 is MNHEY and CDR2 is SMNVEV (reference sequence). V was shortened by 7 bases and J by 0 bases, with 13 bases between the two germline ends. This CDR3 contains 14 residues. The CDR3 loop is CASTPPGHSYEQYF. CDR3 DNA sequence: TGTGCCAGCACTCCCCCGGGACACTCCTACGAGCAGTACTTC.

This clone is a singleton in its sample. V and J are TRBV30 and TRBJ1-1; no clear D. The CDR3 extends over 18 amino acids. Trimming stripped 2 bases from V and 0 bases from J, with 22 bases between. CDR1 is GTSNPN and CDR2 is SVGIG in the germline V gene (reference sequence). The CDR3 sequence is CAWSLSRTTTGLNTEAFF. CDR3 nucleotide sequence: TGTGCCTGGAGTCTCTCAAGGACCACCACTGGGCTGAACACTGAAGCTTTCTTT.

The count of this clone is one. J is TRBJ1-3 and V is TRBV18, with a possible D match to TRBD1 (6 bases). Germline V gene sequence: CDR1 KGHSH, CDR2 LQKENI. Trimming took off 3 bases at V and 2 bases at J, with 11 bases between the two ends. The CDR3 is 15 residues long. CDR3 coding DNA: TGTGCCAGCTCACCGGGACGGACAGCTGGAAACACCATATATTTT. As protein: CASSPGRTAGNTIYF.

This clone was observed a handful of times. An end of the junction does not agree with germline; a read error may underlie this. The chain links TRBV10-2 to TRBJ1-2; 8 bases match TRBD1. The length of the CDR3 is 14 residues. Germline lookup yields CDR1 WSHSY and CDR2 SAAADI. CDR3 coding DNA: TGTGCCATCAGTGGGACAGGAGCCCTACGTGGCTACACCTTC. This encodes CAISGTGALRGYTF.